The clone carrying this T cell receptor beta chain was found once. The data stem from a study of OX40 agonist ivuxolimab in advanced cancers. Across the whole study: The patients' treatment was ivuxolimab, an agonistic anti-OX40 (CD134) antibody. One patient with hepatocellular carcinoma and two with cutaneous melanoma, three in all, had partial responses.

Measured with immunoSEQ multiplex PCR; TCRdb has only the in-frame clones, and not every one. The sample shows about 90,000 clones, about nine tenths of them seen only once. Autoimmune disease history or systemic immunosuppression barred patients. CDR1 is SGHAT and CDR2 is FQNNGV in the germline V gene. This CDR3 has 15 residues. The germline V and J ends were trimmed by 1 base and 2 bases, with 9 bases remaining between them. The genes are TRBV11-2 and TRBJ1-3, with D hard to call. This TCR derives from an adult with an advanced solid tumor such as melanoma, head and neck, liver or kidney cancer. The source material was CD4+ or CD8+ T cells sorted from blood, sampled in a trial of the OX40 agonist ivuxolimab. DNA of the CDR3: TGTGCCAGCAGCTTAGCAACCGGGCCTGGAAACACCATATATTTT. Amino acids: CASSLATGPGNTIYF. Filled out from reference TRBV11-2 and TRBJ1-3, the complete variable domain reads EAGVAQSPRYKIIEKRQSVAFWCNPISGHATLYWYQQILGQGPKLLIQFQNNGVVDDSQLPKDRFSAERLKGVDSTLKIQPAKLEDSAVYLCASSLATGPGNTIYFGEGSWLTVV.